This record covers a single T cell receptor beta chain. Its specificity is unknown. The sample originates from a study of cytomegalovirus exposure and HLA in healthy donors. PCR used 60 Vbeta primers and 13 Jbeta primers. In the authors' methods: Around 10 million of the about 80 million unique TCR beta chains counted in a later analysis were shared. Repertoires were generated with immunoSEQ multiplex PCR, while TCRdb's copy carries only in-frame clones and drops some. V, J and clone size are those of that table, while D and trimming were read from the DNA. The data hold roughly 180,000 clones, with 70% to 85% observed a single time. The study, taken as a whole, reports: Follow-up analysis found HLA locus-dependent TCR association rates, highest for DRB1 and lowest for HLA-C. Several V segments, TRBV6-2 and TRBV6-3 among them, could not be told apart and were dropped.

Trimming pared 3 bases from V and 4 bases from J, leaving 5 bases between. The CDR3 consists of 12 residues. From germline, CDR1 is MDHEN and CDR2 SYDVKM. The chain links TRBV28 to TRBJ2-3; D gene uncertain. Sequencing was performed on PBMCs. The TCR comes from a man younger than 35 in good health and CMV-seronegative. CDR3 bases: TGTGCCAGCAGTTTCATTTCAGATACGCAGTATTTT. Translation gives CASSFISDTQYF.